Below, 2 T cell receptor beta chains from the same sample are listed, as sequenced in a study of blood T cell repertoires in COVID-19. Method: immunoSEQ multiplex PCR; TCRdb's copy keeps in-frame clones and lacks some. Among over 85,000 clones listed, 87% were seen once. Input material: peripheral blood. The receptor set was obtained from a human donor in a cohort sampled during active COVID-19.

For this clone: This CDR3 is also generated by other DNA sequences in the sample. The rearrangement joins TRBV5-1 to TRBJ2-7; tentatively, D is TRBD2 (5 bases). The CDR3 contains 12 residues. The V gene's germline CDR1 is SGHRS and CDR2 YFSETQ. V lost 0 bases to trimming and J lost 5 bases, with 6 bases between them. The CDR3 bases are TGCGCCAGCAGCTTGGCCGGGAACGAGCAGTACTTC. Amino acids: CASSLAGNEQYF.

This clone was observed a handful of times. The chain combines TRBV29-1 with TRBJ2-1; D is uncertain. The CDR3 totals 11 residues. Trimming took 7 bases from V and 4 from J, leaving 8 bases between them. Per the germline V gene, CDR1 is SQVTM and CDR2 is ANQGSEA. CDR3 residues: CSARDYNEQFF. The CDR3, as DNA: TGCAGCGCCCGAGATTACAATGAGCAGTTCTTC.